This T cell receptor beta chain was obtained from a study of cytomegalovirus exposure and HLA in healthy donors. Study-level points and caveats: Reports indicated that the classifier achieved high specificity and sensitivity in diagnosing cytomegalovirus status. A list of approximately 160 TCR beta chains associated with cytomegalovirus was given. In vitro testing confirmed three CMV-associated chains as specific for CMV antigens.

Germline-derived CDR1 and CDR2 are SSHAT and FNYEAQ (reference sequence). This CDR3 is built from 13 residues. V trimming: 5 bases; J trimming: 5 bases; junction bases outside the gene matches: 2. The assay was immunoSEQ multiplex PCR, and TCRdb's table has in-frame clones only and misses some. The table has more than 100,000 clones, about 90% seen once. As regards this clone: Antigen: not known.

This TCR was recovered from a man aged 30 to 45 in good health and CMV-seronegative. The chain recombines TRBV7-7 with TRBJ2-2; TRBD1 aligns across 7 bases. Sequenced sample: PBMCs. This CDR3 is CASSAGGTGELFF. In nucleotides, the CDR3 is TGTGCCAGCAGCGCAGGGGGTACCGGGGAGCTGTTTTTT.